The 25 T cell receptor beta chains listed next were all sequenced from one sample in a study of long-term antiretroviral therapy in people with HIV. They ran version v3.0 of the immunoSEQ assay at survey level. TCRdb's table, derived via immunoSEQ multiplex PCR, lists solely in-frame clones and lacks some. The sample consists of over 25,000 clones, 90% to 97% of them appearing once. The material sequenced was unsorted PBMCs, taken roughly 6.4 years after starting antiretroviral therapy. Source of these receptors: a man younger than 45 with HIV.

This clone was picked up a small number of times. The chain couples TRBV5-5 to TRBJ2-1; 10 bases are shared with TRBD2. Germline V gives CDR1 SGHKS, CDR2 YYEKEE (reference sequence). J gave up 2 bases and V 0 bases, and 5 bases lay outside the gene matches. This CDR3 is built from 17 residues. CDR3 region: CASSLEASGSPYNEQFF. The DNA of the CDR3 is TGTGCCAGCAGCTTGGAAGCTAGCGGGAGCCCCTACAATGAGCAGTTCTTC.

V gene TRBV7-9 combines with J gene TRBJ2-7; D is possibly TRBD1 (5 bases). V lost 5 bases and J 2 bases, leaving 7 bases between the germline ends. Germline V gene lookup returns CDR1 SEHNR and CDR2 FQNEAQ (reference sequence). The CDR3 totals 12 residues. The CDR3: CASSPDTYEQYF. The CDR3 nucleotides read TGTGCCAGCAGCCCGGACACCTACGAGCAGTACTTC.

The chain employs TRBV11-2 and TRBJ2-7; 8 bases match TRBD1. The CDR3 covers 15 residues. The ends lost 1 base at V and 3 bases at J; junction bases unmatched: 5. From germline, CDR1 is SGHAT and CDR2 FQNNGV. The CDR3 reads CASSLGPGQDYEQYF. CDR3 DNA: TGTGCCAGCAGCTTAGGACCGGGACAGGACTACGAGCAGTACTTC.

The chain employs TRBV29-1 and TRBJ1-2; possible D gene TRBD1, 5 bases. V gave up 7 bases and J gave up 6 bases, with 12 bases separating them. Germline CDR1 is SQVTM and CDR2 is ANQGSEA. There are 11 residues in the CDR3. CDR3: CSAGWGDGYTF. The CDR3 DNA sequence: TGCAGCGCCGGGTGGGGGGATGGCTACACCTTC. Complete variable domain (other parts from reference TRBV29-1 and TRBJ1-2): SAVISQKPSRDICQRGTSLTIQCQVDSQVTMMFWYRQQPGQSLTLIATANQGSEATYESGFVIDKFPISRPNLTFSTLTVSNMSPEDSSIYLCSAGWGDGYTFGSGTRLTVV.

J is TRBJ2-2 and V is TRBV6-6, with D possibly being TRBD1 (5 bases). CDR3 length equals 14 residues. The germline V gene has CDR1 MNHNY and CDR2 SVGAGI (reference sequence). Between the trimmed V and J ends, which lost 4 bases and 6 bases, there was a span of 12 bases. The CDR3 nucleotides read TGTGCCAGCAGTTTTAGGGGCGGTTCCGGGGAGCTGTTTTTT. Its protein product is CASSFRGGSGELFF.

The rearrangement joins TRBV2 to TRBJ2-3; TRBD1 or TRBD2 may be the D gene (5 bases each). The V end was cut by 7 bases, the J end by 5 bases, with 16 bases between. The V gene's germline CDR1 is SNHLY and CDR2 FYNNEI. This CDR3 is built from 14 residues. Here the CDR3 reads CASTRDPVGDTQYF. The CDR3 region has the DNA TGTGCCAGCACCAGGGACCCGGTGGGAGATACGCAGTATTTT.

The chain links TRBV6-1 to TRBJ2-3; the D is unclear. Looked up from germline, CDR1 is MNHNS and CDR2 is SASEGT. V was cut by 4 bases and J by 0 bases, with 14 bases left in between. CDR3 length equals 16 residues. The CDR3 is CASSADADISTDTQYF. The CDR3 DNA follows: TGTGCCAGCAGTGCCGATGCCGATATAAGCACAGATACGCAGTATTTT.

The J gene is TRBJ2-1, the V gene TRBV13; TRBD2 matches at 15 bases. Per the germline V gene, CDR1 is PRHDT and CDR2 is FYEKMQ (reference sequence). Trimming removed 5 bases from V and 11 bases from J; junction bases left unmatched: 10. This CDR3 comprises 16 residues. The CDR3 loop is CASSLRGLAGGPQQFF. The CDR3 nucleotides read TGTGCCAGCAGCCTAAGAGGACTAGCGGGGGGGCCGCAGCAGTTCTTC.

This chain links TRBV7-9 with TRBJ1-1; the D gene is possibly TRBD1 (5 bases). V shed 3 bases and J shed 8 bases, with 10 bases lying between them. The CDR3 is made up of 12 amino acids. CDR1 is SEHNR and CDR2 is FQNEAQ in the germline V gene (reference sequence). CDR3 protein: CASSLSGDEAFF. The CDR3 bases are TGTGCCAGCAGCTTGTCCGGGGACGAAGCTTTCTTT.

The chain carries TRBV7-3 and TRBJ2-5; maybe TRBD2 (6 bases). There are 13 residues in the CDR3. The germline V gene encodes CDR1 SGHTA and CDR2 FQGTGA. Trimming pared 3 bases from V and 3 bases from J, leaving 8 bases between. The CDR3 spells CASSFGTEETQYF. The CDR3 DNA follows: TGTGCCAGCAGCTTCGGGACTGAAGAGACCCAGTACTTC.

The chain is built from TRBV6-1 and TRBJ1-2, with D perhaps TRBD1 (5 bases). CDR3 size: 16 residues. Germline values: CDR1 MNHNS, CDR2 SASEGT. The ends were cut back, 2 bases at V and 5 bases at J, with 18 bases in the middle. The CDR3 nucleotides are TGTGCCAGCAGTGAAACCGTAGGGGCTCAAACATATGGCTACACCTTC. Translation gives CASSETVGAQTYGYTF.

The chain combines TRBV10-3 with TRBJ2-3, with TRBD2 as a possible D gene (6 bases). Per germline, CDR1 ENHRY and CDR2 SYGVKD. The CDR3 has 11 amino acids. Trimming pared 8 bases from V and 5 bases from J, leaving 8 bases between. This CDR3 is CAISGGDTQYF. The CDR3 coding sequence is TGTGCCATCTCCGGGGGAGATACGCAGTATTTT.

The rearrangement joins TRBV19 to TRBJ1-4, with D possibly TRBD1 on 5 matching bases. The ends were cut back, 9 bases at V and 0 bases at J, with 17 bases in the middle. This CDR3 is built from 16 residues. The germline V gene has CDR1 LNHDA and CDR2 SQIVND (reference sequence). DNA for the CDR3: TGTGCCAGCACCAGTAGCCGGGACGCAACTAATGAAAAACTGTTTTTT. This translates into CASTSSRDATNEKLFF. Full variable domain (outside the CDR3, taken from reference TRBV19 and TRBJ1-4): DGGITQSPKYLFRKEGQNVTLSCEQNLNHDAMYWYRQDPGQGLRLIYYSQIVNDFQKGDIAEGYSVSREKKESFPLTVTSAQKNPTAFYLCASTSSRDATNEKLFFGSGTQLSVL.

This sequence joins TRBV4-3 and TRBJ2-7, with D unclear. Per germline, CDR1 LGHNA and CDR2 YSLEER. The CDR3 has 12 amino acids. The V gene lost 1 base and the J gene lost 6 bases, with 7 bases spanning the gap. CDR3 protein: CASSQVGGEQYF. Here the CDR3 DNA reads TGCGCCAGCAGCCAAGTGGGCGGCGAGCAGTACTTC.

The chain links TRBV19 to TRBJ1-1, with D possibly matching TRBD1 (6 bases). The CDR3 loop spans 16 amino acids. CDR1 LNHDA and CDR2 SQIVND come from the germline V gene (reference sequence). V was trimmed by 5 bases and J by 1 base, leaving 17 bases between them. The chain's CDR3 is CASSGGRGEGNTEAFF. The CDR3 bases are TGTGCCAGTAGTGGGGGCAGGGGCGAGGGGAACACTGAAGCTTTCTTT. Together with reference TRBV19 and TRBJ1-1, the CDR3 gives the full variable domain: DGGITQSPKYLFRKEGQNVTLSCEQNLNHDAMYWYRQDPGQGLRLIYYSQIVNDFQKGDIAEGYSVSREKKESFPLTVTSAQKNPTAFYLCASSGGRGEGNTEAFFGQGTRLTVV.

The CDR3 coding sequence is TGCGCCAGCAGCCAGGAGGACGAGTTAAATGAGCAGTTCTTC. Its translation: CASSQEDELNEQFF. This chain joins TRBV4-3 and TRBJ2-1; perhaps TRBD2 as D (5 bases). The germline V gene encodes CDR1 LGHNA and CDR2 YSLEER. There are 14 residues in the CDR3. The V and J ends lost 3 bases and 7 bases respectively, with 13 bases between them.

The chain uses TRBV5-8 and TRBJ2-7; 8 bases map to TRBD1. V lost 2 bases to trimming and J lost 2 bases; unmatched junction nucleotides: 6. The CDR3 consists of 15 residues. Germline loops: CDR1 SGHTS, CDR2 YDEGEE. The CDR3 is CASSFTDRGPYEQYF. CDR3 coding DNA: TGTGCCAGCAGCTTTACCGACAGGGGCCCCTACGAGCAGTACTTC.

J is TRBJ1-2 and V is TRBV27; D remains ambiguous. V lost 0 bases and J 7 bases, leaving 9 bases between the germline ends. The CDR3 contains 13 residues. Germline V CDR1 and CDR2: MNHEY, SMNVEV (reference sequence). CDR3 protein: CASSLSGHPGYTF. The CDR3, as DNA: TGTGCCAGCAGTTTATCGGGTCATCCTGGCTACACCTTC.

About this clone itself: Sequence at one end of the junction differs from germline and may be a read error. The chain uses TRBV7-7 and TRBJ2-7, with D tentatively TRBD2 (6 bases). The CDR3 consists of 13 residues. Germline CDR1 and CDR2: SSHAT and FNYEAQ (reference sequence). The CDR3 protein is CASSLEIGGEQYF. For the CDR3, the DNA is TGTGCTAGCAGCTTAGAGATCGGGGGCGAGCAGTACTTC.

This chain connects TRBV5-4 to TRBJ2-7, with D tentatively TRBD1 or TRBD2 (9 bases each). The CDR3 spans 17 residues. V was shortened by 4 bases and J by 6 bases, with 26 bases between the two germline ends. Per germline, CDR1 SGHNT and CDR2 YYREEE (reference sequence). The CDR3 reads CASSPGTGPSGTVEQYF. In DNA, the CDR3 is TGTGCCAGCAGCCCCGGGACAGGGCCTAGCGGGACGGTCGAGCAGTACTTC.

This chain uses TRBV27 with TRBJ2-1; either TRBD1 or TRBD2 may fit D (5 bases each). V was trimmed by 5 bases and J by 0 bases, leaving 20 bases between them. The length of the CDR3 is 18 residues. From germline, CDR1 is MNHEY and CDR2 SMNVEV (reference sequence). The CDR3 bases are TGTGCCAGCAGTCCTAGACAGAGCCTCGGGGCCTCCTACAATGAGCAGTTCTTC. Translation gives CASSPRQSLGASYNEQFF.

The chain has TRBV5-4 and TRBJ1-1; no definite D call. CDR3 length equals 16 residues. The V and J ends lost 2 bases and 0 bases respectively, with 14 bases between them. Per the germline V gene, CDR1 is SGHNT and CDR2 is YYREEE (reference sequence). In DNA form, the CDR3 reads TGTGCCAGCAGCTTACCCGACGGTTATGTGAACACTGAAGCTTTCTTT. It codes for CASSLPDGYVNTEAFF.

This clone was seen once. The V call is TRBV4-3, the J call TRBJ1-2; D is uncertain. Per germline, CDR1 LGHNA and CDR2 YSLEER. Trimming pared 0 bases from V and 2 bases from J, leaving 4 bases between. This CDR3 comprises 13 residues. CDR3 DNA sequence: TGCGCCAGCAGCCAAGACCTGAACTATGGCTACACCTTC. It encodes CASSQDLNYGYTF.

About this clone: At one end, the junction sequence differs from germline, possibly due to a read error. This chain connects TRBV4-3 to TRBJ2-2, with D uncertain. CDR3 length: 15 amino acids. Germline CDR1 LGHNA, CDR2 YSLEER. CDR3 loop: CASSEESWSTGELFF. For the CDR3, the DNA is TGCGCCAGCAGCGAAGAGAGCTGGTCGACCGGGGAGCTGTTTTTT.

This chain links TRBV7-8 with TRBJ2-7, with D unresolved. The CDR3 length is 16 residues. Deletions cut 5 bases from V and 7 bases from J, with 24 bases between. Looked up from germline, CDR1 is SGHVS and CDR2 is FQNEAQ. Here the CDR3 reads CASSQGISAEGWEQYF. For the CDR3, the DNA is TGTGCCAGCAGCCAAGGGATCTCTGCGGAAGGTTGGGAGCAGTACTTC.